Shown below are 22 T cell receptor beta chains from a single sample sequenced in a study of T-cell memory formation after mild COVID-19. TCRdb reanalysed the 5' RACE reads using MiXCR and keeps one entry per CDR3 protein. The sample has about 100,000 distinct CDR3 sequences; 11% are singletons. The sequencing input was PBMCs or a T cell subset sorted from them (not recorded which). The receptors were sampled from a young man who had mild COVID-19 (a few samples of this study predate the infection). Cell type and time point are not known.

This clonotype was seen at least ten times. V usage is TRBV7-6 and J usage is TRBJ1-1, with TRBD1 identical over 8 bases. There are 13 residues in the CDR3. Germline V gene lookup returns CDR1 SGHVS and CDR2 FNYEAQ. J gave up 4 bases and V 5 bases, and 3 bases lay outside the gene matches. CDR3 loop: CASSPGGLTEAFF. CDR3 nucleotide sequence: TGTGCCAGCAGCCCAGGGGGCCTCACTGAAGCTTTCTTT. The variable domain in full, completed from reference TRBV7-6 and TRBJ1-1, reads GAGVSQSPRYKVTKRGQDVALRCDPISGHVSLYWYRQALGQGPEFLTYFNYEAQQDKSGLPNDRFSAERPEGSISTLTIQRTEQRDSAMYRCASSPGGLTEAFFGQGTRLTVV.

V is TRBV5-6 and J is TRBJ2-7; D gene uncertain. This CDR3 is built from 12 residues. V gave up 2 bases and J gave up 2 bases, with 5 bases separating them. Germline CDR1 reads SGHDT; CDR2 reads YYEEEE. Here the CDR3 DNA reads TGTGCCAGCAGCTTCTCTACCTACGAGCAGTACTTC. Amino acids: CASSFSTYEQYF.

The CDR3 region has the DNA TGTGCCAGCGATGAGGCGGGACAACCCACCAGGTTGACCGGGGAGCTGTTTTTT. Its translation is CASDEAGQPTRLTGELFF. This chain joins TRBV2 and TRBJ2-2; perhaps D is TRBD1 or TRBD2 (6 bases each). CDR3 length: 18 residues. Germline V gene sequence: CDR1 SNHLY, CDR2 FYNNEI. The ends were cut back, 8 bases at V and 5 bases at J, with 27 bases in the middle.

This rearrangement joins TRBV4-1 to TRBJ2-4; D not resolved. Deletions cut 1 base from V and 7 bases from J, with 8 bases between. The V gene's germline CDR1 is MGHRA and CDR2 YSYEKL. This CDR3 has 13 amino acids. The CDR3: CASSQVPGNIQYF. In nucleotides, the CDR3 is TGCGCCAGCAGCCAAGTCCCGGGCAACATTCAGTACTTC.

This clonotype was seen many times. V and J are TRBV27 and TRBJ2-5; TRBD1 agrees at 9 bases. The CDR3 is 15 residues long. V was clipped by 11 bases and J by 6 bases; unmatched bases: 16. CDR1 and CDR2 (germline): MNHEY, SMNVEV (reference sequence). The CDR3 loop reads CASLSGTGPWKTQYF. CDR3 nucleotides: TGTGCCTCCCTATCCGGGACAGGGCCTTGGAAGACCCAGTACTTC.

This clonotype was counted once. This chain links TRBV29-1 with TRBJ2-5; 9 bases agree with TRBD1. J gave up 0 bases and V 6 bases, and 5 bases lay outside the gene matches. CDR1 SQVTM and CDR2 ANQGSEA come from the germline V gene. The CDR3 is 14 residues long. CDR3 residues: CSVSGTGYQETQYF. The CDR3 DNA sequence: TGCAGCGTCTCCGGGACAGGGTACCAAGAGACCCAGTACTTC.

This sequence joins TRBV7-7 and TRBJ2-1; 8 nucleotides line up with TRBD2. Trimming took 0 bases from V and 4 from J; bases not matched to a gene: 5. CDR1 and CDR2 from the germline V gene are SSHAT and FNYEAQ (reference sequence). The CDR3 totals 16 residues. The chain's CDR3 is CASSLAPAGGYNEQFF. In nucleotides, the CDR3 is TGTGCCAGCAGCTTAGCCCCTGCGGGGGGATACAATGAGCAGTTCTTC.

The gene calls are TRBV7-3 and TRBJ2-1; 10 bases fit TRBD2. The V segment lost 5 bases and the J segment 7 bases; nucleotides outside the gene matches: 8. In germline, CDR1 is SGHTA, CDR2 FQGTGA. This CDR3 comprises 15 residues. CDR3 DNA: TGTGCCAGCAGCCCCAGCGGGGGGGAGTTTAATGAGCAGTTCTTC. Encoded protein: CASSPSGGEFNEQFF.

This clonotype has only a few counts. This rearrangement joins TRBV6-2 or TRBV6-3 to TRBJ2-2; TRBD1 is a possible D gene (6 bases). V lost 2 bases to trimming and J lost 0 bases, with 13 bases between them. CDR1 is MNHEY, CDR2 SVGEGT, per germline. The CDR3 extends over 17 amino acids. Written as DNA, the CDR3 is TGTGCCAGCAGTTACCTCCGACAGGAGGCGAACACCGGGGAGCTGTTTTTT. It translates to CASSYLRQEANTGELFF.

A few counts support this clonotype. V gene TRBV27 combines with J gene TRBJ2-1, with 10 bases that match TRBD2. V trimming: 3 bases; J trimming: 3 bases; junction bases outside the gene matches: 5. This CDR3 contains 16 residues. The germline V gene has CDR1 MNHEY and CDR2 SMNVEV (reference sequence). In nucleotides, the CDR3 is TGTGCCAGCAGTTTGACGAGCGGGGGGGTCTACAATGAGCAGTTCTTC. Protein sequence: CASSLTSGGVYNEQFF.

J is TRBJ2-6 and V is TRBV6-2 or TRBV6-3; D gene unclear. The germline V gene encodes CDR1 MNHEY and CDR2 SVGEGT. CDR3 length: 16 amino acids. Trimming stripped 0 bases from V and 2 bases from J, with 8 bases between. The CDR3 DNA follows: TGTGCCAGCAGTTACTCTTTCGAAGCTGGGGCCAACGTCCTGACTTTC. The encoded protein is CASSYSFEAGANVLTF.

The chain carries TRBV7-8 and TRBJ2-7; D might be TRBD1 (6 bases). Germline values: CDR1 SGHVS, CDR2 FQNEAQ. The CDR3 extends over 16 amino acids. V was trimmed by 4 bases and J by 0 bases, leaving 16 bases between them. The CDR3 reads CASSYFTGRSSYEQYF. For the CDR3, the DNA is TGTGCCAGCAGCTATTTCACAGGGCGCTCCTCCTACGAGCAGTACTTC.

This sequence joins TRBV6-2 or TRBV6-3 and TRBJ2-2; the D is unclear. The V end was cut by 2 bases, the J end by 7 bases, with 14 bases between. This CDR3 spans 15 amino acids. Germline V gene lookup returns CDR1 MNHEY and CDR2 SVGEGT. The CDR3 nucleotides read TGTGCCAGCAGTTACGCCGACCCAACCCTCGGGGAGCTGTTTTTT. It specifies CASSYADPTLGELFF.

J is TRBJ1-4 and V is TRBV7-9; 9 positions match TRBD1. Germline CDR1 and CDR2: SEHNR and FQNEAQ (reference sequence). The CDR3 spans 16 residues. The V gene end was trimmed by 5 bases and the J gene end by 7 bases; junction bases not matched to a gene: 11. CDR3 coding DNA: TGTGCCAGCAGCACCCTGAACAGGGGGCGAGGTGAAAAACTGTTTTTT. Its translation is CASSTLNRGRGEKLFF.

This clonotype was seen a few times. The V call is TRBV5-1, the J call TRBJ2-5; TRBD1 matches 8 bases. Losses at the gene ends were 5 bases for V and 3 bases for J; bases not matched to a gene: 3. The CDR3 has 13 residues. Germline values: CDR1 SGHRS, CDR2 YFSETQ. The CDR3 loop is CASRGQGKETQYF. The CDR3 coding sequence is TGCGCCAGCAGAGGACAGGGAAAAGAGACCCAGTACTTC. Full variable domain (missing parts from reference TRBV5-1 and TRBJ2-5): KAGVTQTPRYLIKTRGQQVTLSCSPISGHRSVSWYQQTPGQGLQFLFEYFSETQRNKGNFPGRFSGRQFSNSRSEMNVSTLELGDSALYLCASRGQGKETQYFGPGTRLLVL.

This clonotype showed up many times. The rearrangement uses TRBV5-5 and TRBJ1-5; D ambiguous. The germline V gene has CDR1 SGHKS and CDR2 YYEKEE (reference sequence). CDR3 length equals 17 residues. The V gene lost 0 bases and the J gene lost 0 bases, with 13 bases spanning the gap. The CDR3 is CASSLVPLRYSNQPQHF. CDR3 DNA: TGTGCCAGCAGCTTGGTCCCTTTGAGATATAGCAATCAGCCCCAGCATTTT.

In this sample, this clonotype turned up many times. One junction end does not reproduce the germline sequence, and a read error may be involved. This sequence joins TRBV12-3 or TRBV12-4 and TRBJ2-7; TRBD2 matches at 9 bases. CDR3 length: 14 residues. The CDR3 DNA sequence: TGTGCCAGCAGCTTAGCGGGGGCCTCCTACGAGCAGTACTTC. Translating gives CASSLAGASYEQYF.

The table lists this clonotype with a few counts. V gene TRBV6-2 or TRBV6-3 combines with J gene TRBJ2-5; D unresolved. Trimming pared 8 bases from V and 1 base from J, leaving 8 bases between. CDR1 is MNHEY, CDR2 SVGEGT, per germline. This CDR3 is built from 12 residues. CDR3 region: CASCSVQETQYF. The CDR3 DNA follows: TGTGCCAGCTGCTCAGTCCAAGAGACCCAGTACTTC.

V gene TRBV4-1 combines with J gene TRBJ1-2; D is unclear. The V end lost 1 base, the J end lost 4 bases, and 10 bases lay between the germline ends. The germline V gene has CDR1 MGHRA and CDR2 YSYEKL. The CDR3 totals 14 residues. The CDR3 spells CASSQGEKSYGYTF. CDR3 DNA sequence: TGCGCCAGCAGCCAAGGTGAAAAGTCCTATGGCTACACCTTC.

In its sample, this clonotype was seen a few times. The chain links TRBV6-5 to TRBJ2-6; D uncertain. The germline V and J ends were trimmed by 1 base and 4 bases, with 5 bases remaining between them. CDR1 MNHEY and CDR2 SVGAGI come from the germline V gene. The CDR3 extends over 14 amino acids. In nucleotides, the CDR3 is TGTGCCAGCAGTTACTTCTCCGGGGCCAACGTCCTGACTTTC. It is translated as CASSYFSGANVLTF.

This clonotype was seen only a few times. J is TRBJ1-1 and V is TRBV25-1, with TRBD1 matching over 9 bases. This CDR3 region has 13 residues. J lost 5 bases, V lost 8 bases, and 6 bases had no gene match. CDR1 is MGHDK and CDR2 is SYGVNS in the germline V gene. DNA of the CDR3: TGTGCCAGCCGGACAGGGGTGGGTACTGAAGCTTTCTTT. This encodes CASRTGVGTEAFF.

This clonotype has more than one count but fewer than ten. The CDR3 DNA reads as TGCAGTGCTAGAGATTTGCAGGGAGAAGAGACCCAGTACTTC. Protein: CSARDLQGEETQYF. This chain uses TRBV20-1 with TRBJ2-5; D assignment may be TRBD1 or TRBD2 (5 bases each). Trimming stripped 0 bases from V and 3 bases from J, with 11 bases between. The CDR3 runs 14 residues. CDR1 is DFQATT, CDR2 SNEGSKA, per germline (reference sequence).